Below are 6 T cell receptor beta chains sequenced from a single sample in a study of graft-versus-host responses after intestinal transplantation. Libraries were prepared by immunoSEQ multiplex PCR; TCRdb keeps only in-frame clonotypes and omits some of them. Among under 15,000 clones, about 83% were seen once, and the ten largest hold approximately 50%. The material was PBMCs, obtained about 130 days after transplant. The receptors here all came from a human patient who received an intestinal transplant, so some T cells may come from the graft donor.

CDR3 sequence: CASGQMNTEAFF. The CDR3 DNA sequence: TGTGCCAGCGGACAGATGAACACTGAAGCTTTCTTT. The chain joins TRBV27 to TRBJ1-1, with a possible D match to TRBD1 (6 bases). Germline values: CDR1 MNHEY, CDR2 SMNVEV (reference sequence). This CDR3 region has 12 residues. With 8 bases removed from V and 0 bases from J, the gap between germline ends came to 7 bases.

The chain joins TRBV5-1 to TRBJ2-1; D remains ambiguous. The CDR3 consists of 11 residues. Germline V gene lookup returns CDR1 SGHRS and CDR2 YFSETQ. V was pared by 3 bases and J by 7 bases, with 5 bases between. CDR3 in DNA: TGCGCCAGCAGCTCTAGGAATGAGCAGTTCTTC. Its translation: CASSSRNEQFF.

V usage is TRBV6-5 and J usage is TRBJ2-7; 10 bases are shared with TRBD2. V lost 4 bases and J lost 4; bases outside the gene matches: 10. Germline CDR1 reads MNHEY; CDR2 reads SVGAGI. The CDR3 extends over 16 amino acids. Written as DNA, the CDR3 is TGTGCCAGCAGTTCGCCGAGCGGGAGGGCTTTATACGAGCAGTACTTC. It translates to CASSSPSGRALYEQYF.

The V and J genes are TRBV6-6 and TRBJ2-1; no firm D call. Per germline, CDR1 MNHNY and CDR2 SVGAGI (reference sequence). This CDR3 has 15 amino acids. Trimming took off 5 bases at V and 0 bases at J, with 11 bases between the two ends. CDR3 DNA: TGTGCCAGCAGTCCGTTTGCCGGCTCCTACAATGAGCAGTTCTTC. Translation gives CASSPFAGSYNEQFF.

The CDR3 bases are TGTGCCAGCAGCGGGCAGGTTTCAAACACACCTGCAGATACGCAGTATTTT. Translation gives CASSGQVSNTPADTQYF. The genes are TRBV9 and TRBJ2-3; D not resolved. This CDR3 is 17 amino acids long. V lost 3 bases and J 4 bases, leaving 21 bases between the germline ends. CDR1 is SGDLS, CDR2 YYNGEE, per germline.

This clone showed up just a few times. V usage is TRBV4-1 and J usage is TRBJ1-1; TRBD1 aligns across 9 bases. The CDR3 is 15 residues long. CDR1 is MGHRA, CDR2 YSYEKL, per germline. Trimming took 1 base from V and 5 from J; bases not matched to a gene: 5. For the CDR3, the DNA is TGCGCCAGCAGCCAAGGGGACAGGGCGGGGACTGAAGCTTTCTTT. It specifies CASSQGDRAGTEAFF.